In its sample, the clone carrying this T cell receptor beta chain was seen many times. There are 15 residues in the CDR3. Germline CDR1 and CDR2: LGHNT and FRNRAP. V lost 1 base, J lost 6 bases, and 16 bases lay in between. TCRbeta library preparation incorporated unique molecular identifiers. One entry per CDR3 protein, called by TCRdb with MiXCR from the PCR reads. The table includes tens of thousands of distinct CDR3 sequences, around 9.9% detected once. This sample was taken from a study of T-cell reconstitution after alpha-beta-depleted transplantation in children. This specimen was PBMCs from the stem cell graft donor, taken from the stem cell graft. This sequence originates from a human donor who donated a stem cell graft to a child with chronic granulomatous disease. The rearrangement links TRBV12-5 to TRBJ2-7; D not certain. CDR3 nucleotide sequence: TGTGCTAGTGGTTTGGGGCTTCGGCCTCGGCTCGAGCAGTACTTC. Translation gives CASGLGLRPRLEQYF.